The 4 T cell receptor beta chains reported below all come from one sample, sequenced in a study of blood T cell repertoires in COVID-19 (dated by TCRdb to the early 2020s). Library prep was done by the immunoSEQ multiplex PCR assay. Entries here come from immuneACCESS through TCRdb and include only in-frame sequences with V and J called. Some clones fail to appear in such tables; in the studies checked, an unresolved V gene covers under half of the shortfall, and the cause of the remainder is unknown. The sample data list fewer than 350,000 clones, and 80% to 90% of these were observed just once. Under 2.5% of the sample belongs to the ten largest clones. The specimen was PBMCs or T cells enriched from blood (not recorded which). Source of these receptors: a young man who had recovered from COVID-19.

The chain has TRBV29-1 and TRBJ1-1; 7 nucleotides match TRBD1. The V segment lost 4 bases and the J segment 2 bases; nucleotides outside the gene matches: 7. CDR1 and CDR2 (germline): SQVTM, ANQGSEA. There are 14 residues in the CDR3. The CDR3 protein is CSVGGTVLNTEAFF. CDR3 DNA: TGCAGCGTTGGGGGGACAGTTCTCAACACTGAAGCTTTCTTT. Together with reference TRBV29-1 and TRBJ1-1, the CDR3 gives the full variable domain: SAVISQKPSRDICQRGTSLTIQCQVDSQVTMMFWYRQQPGQSLTLIATANQGSEATYESGFVIDKFPISRPNLTFSTLTVSNMSPEDSSIYLCSVGGTVLNTEAFFGQGTRLTVV.

The CDR3 coding sequence is TGTGCCAGCAGTAACATACAGGGGCAAGAGACCCAGTACTTC. This translates into CASSNIQGQETQYF. V gene TRBV2 combines with J gene TRBJ2-5, with 7 bases fitting TRBD1. J gave up 2 bases and V 5 bases, and 5 bases lay outside the gene matches. Germline-derived CDR1 and CDR2 are SNHLY and FYNNEI. The CDR3 spans 14 residues.

A single count supports this clone. The rearrangement uses TRBV7-8 and TRBJ1-5; TRBD1 agrees at 9 bases. The V and J ends lost 5 bases and 5 bases, in that order; junction bases with no gene match: 7. CDR3 length: 15 residues. Germline CDR1 reads SGHVS; CDR2 reads FQNEAQ. CDR3: CASSAMTGGYQPQHF. CDR3 DNA sequence: TGTGCCAGCAGCGCAATGACAGGGGGATATCAGCCCCAGCATTTT.

The chain is built from TRBV9 and TRBJ2-1; D perhaps matches TRBD2 (6 bases). V was trimmed by 0 bases and J by 4 bases, leaving 17 bases between them. The CDR3 is 17 amino acids. Germline-derived CDR1 and CDR2 are SGDLS and YYNGEE. The CDR3 DNA reads as TGTGCCAGCAGCGTAGACTTTCGGGACTCATTATACAATGAGCAGTTCTTC. The encoded protein is CASSVDFRDSLYNEQFF.